Below, 9 T cell receptor beta chains from the same sample are listed, as sequenced in a study of OX40 agonist ivuxolimab in advanced cancers. TCRdb keeps only in-frame clones here, not all; method: immunoSEQ multiplex PCR. This repertoire shows around 70,000 clones, 75% to 90% found once; its top ten account for just over 2%. Sequences were derived from CD4+ or CD8+ T cells sorted from blood, sampled in a trial of the OX40 agonist ivuxolimab. Every receptor here comes from an adult with an advanced solid tumor such as melanoma, head and neck, liver or kidney cancer.

The chain carries TRBV2 and TRBJ1-4, with D maybe TRBD1 (6 bases). This CDR3 region has 14 residues. Per germline, CDR1 SNHLY and CDR2 FYNNEI. Trimming cost V 7 bases and J 4 bases, with 13 bases left between them. This CDR3 reads CASTDSRFNEKLFF. CDR3 sequence (DNA): TGTGCCAGCACGGACAGCCGATTTAATGAAAAACTGTTTTTT.

This clone has more than one count but fewer than ten. This rearrangement joins TRBV4-2 to TRBJ1-1, with 8 bases lining up with TRBD1. With 1 base clipped from V and 1 base from J, the junction kept 8 bases outside the gene matches. The CDR3 is 17 residues long. The germline CDR1 and CDR2 sequences are LGHNA and YNFKEQ. This CDR3 is CASSQARGGTGNTEAFF. CDR3 nucleotide sequence: TGTGCCAGCAGCCAAGCCCGCGGAGGGACAGGGAACACTGAAGCTTTCTTT.

The rearrangement joins TRBV7-2 to TRBJ1-1; 8 nucleotides agree with TRBD1. V trimming: 2 bases; J trimming: 2 bases; junction bases outside the gene matches: 10. Germline V gene data show CDR1 as SGHTA and CDR2 as FQGNSA. The CDR3 length is 17 residues. The chain's CDR3 is CASSLPTRQGLNTEAFF. The CDR3, as DNA: TGTGCCAGCAGCTTACCTACCCGACAGGGGCTTAACACTGAAGCTTTCTTT. Combining the CDR3 with reference TRBV7-2 and TRBJ1-1 gives the whole variable domain GAGVSQSPSNKVTEKGKDVELRCDPISGHTALYWYRQSLGQGLEFLIYFQGNSAPDKSGLPSDRFSAERTGGSVSTLTIQRTQQEDSAVYLCASSLPTRQGLNTEAFFGQGTRLTVV.

V and J are TRBV5-3 and TRBJ1-2; D perhaps matches TRBD1 (6 bases). TRBV5-3 is designated an ORF whose function remains uncertain. The CDR3 is 11 amino acids. Trimming took off 8 bases at V and 4 bases at J, with 9 bases between the two ends. In DNA, the CDR3 is TGTGCCAGTAAAGGGGGCTATGGCTACACCTTC. Amino acids: CASKGGYGYTF.

This chain connects TRBV5-1 to TRBJ2-3; no clear D gene. The V and J ends lost 0 bases and 1 base respectively, with 15 bases between them. In germline, CDR1 is SGHRS, CDR2 YFSETQ. CDR3 length equals 17 residues. CDR3 coding DNA: TGCGCCAGCAGCTTGGCATTCCAAGGGAAGGGCACAGATACGCAGTATTTT. This codes for CASSLAFQGKGTDTQYF.

The V gene is TRBV10-3, the J gene TRBJ2-5, with D perhaps matching TRBD1 (6 bases). The CDR3 loop spans 13 amino acids. The V gene lost 4 bases and the J gene lost 2 bases, with 8 bases spanning the gap. The germline V gene encodes CDR1 ENHRY and CDR2 SYGVKD. In nucleotides, the CDR3 is TGTGCCATCAGTGTGGACAGACAAGAGACCCAGTACTTC. Translating it yields CAISVDRQETQYF.

The chain uses TRBV10-1 and TRBJ2-2, with 7 bases fitting TRBD2. The CDR3 runs to 15 residues. The germline gives CDR1 WNHNN, CDR2 SYGVQD (reference sequence). V lost 4 bases, J lost 1 base, and 3 bases stayed unmatched. The CDR3: CASSAQRGNTGELFF. The CDR3 region has the DNA TGCGCCAGCAGTGCACAGCGGGGGAACACCGGGGAGCTGTTTTTT.

The J gene is TRBJ2-1, the V gene TRBV7-9; D may be TRBD2 (6 bases). The V and J ends lost 4 bases and 10 bases respectively, with 20 bases between them. CDR1 is SEHNR, CDR2 FQNEAQ, per germline (reference sequence). The CDR3 runs to 15 residues. The CDR3 DNA reads as TGTGCCAGCAGCTCGGAAGTGGGGGGTTTCTCCGAGCAGTTCTTC. Translation: CASSSEVGGFSEQFF.

The rearrangement joins TRBV28 to TRBJ1-4; 8 bases are a match to TRBD1. Germline loops: CDR1 MDHEN, CDR2 SYDVKM. The CDR3 consists of 14 residues. The junction had 7 bases not matched to a gene; V was cut back by 6 bases and J by 7 bases. CDR3 amino acids: CASRGQGIGEKLFF. The CDR3 DNA reads as TGTGCCAGCAGAGGACAGGGTATTGGTGAAAAACTGTTTTTT.